The 20 T cell receptor beta chains listed next were all sequenced from one sample in a study of blood T cell repertoires in COVID-19. Sequenced by immunoSEQ multiplex PCR; TCRdb stores in-frame clones only, minus some. The table lists approximately 58,000 clones, 75% to 85% of them singletons. The sequencing sample was made of peripheral blood. These receptors came from a man between 60 and 70 years old with COVID-19, enrolled during active disease.

This clone was seen only once. The chain employs TRBV5-6 and TRBJ2-3, with 9 bases aligning to TRBD1. The CDR3 consists of 16 residues. V dropped 4 bases and J dropped 3; count of bases not matched to a gene: 9. The germline V gene encodes CDR1 SGHDT and CDR2 YYEEEE. CDR3 region: CASSPQDRGGTDTQYF. CDR3 nucleotide sequence: TGTGCCAGCAGCCCCCAAGACAGGGGGGGTACAGATACGCAGTATTTT.

This clone was recorded many times. This chain joins TRBV5-4 and TRBJ2-7; no firm D call. Germline loops: CDR1 SGHNT, CDR2 YYREEE (reference sequence). This CDR3 has 12 amino acids. V shed 2 bases and J shed 6 bases, with 9 bases lying between them. CDR3 region: CASSFFPSEQYF. The CDR3, as DNA: TGTGCCAGCAGCTTTTTTCCGTCCGAGCAGTACTTC.

The rearrangement joins TRBV5-4 to TRBJ2-5; TRBD2 aligns across 8 bases. V dropped 4 bases and J dropped 5; count of bases not matched to a gene: 7. CDR1 SGHNT and CDR2 YYREEE come from the germline V gene (reference sequence). The CDR3 loop spans 14 amino acids. The CDR3 is CASSRGGSGETQYF. The CDR3 bases are TGTGCCAGCAGCCGGGGGGGGTCGGGGGAGACCCAGTACTTC.

This clone appeared a few times. The chain uses TRBV5-5 and TRBJ1-5; TRBD1 is a possible D gene (6 bases). Germline V gene lookup returns CDR1 SGHKS and CDR2 YYEKEE (reference sequence). The CDR3 length is 15 residues. Trimming pared 4 bases from V and 0 bases from J, leaving 11 bases between. As DNA, the CDR3 is TGTGCCAGCAGCAATGGACAGCTTAGCAATCAGCCCCAGCATTTT. Translated, it gives CASSNGQLSNQPQHF.

This clone was counted only a few times. This chain connects TRBV4-2 to TRBJ1-6; possibly TRBD1 for D (5 bases). V was trimmed by 0 bases and J by 9 bases, leaving 6 bases between them. The CDR3 spans 13 residues. Germline V gene sequence: CDR1 LGHNA, CDR2 YNFKEQ. This CDR3 is CASSQDQGSPLHF. In DNA form, the CDR3 reads TGTGCCAGCAGCCAAGATCAGGGTTCACCCCTCCACTTT.

The gene calls are TRBV4-1 and TRBJ2-7; D perhaps matches TRBD2 (6 bases). From germline, CDR1 is MGHRA and CDR2 YSYEKL. The CDR3 is 16 residues long. The V end lost 5 bases, the J end lost 0 bases, and 17 bases lay between the germline ends. The chain's CDR3 is CASSWTLAHDSYEQYF. The CDR3 DNA reads as TGCGCCAGCAGCTGGACTCTAGCGCATGACTCCTACGAGCAGTACTTC.

This rearrangement joins TRBV7-2 to TRBJ2-5; the match to TRBD1 covers 9 bases. The ends lost 8 bases at V and 4 bases at J; junction bases unmatched: 8. The CDR3 loop spans 14 amino acids. Per germline, CDR1 SGHTA and CDR2 FQGNSA. CDR3 in amino acids: CASGRGQGGETQYF. CDR3 nucleotides: TGTGCCAGCGGGCGGGGACAGGGAGGAGAGACCCAGTACTTC. Complete variable domain (other parts from reference TRBV7-2 and TRBJ2-5): GAGVSQSPSNKVTEKGKDVELRCDPISGHTALYWYRQSLGQGLEFLIYFQGNSAPDKSGLPSDRFSAERTGGSVSTLTIQRTQQEDSAVYLCASGRGQGGETQYFGPGTRLLVL.

This chain connects TRBV4-1 to TRBJ2-1, with 9 bases fitting TRBD2. V lost 4 bases to trimming and J lost 10 bases; unmatched junction nucleotides: 8. This CDR3 region has 14 residues. From germline, CDR1 is MGHRA and CDR2 YSYEKL. CDR3 sequence reads: CASSLTSGPWEQFF. The CDR3 bases are TGCGCCAGCAGCCTGACTAGCGGCCCTTGGGAGCAGTTCTTC.

V and J are TRBV7-2 and TRBJ2-7, with D possibly TRBD2 on 5 matching bases. The CDR3 contains 18 residues. The V gene's germline CDR1 is SGHTA and CDR2 FQGNSA. The V gene lost 5 bases and the J gene lost 2 bases, with 25 bases spanning the gap. The CDR3 spells CASSPLPGLARSTYEQYF. The CDR3 DNA reads as TGTGCCAGCAGCCCCCTTCCCGGACTCGCCCGAAGTACCTACGAGCAGTACTTC.

The chain is built from TRBV15 and TRBJ2-2; a weak D match, TRBD1 (6 bases). V lost 7 bases and J lost 5, with 14 bases in between. Germline CDR1 is LNHNV and CDR2 is YYDKDF (reference sequence). The CDR3 has 14 residues. CDR3 residues: CATTGAQRTGELFF. The DNA of the CDR3 is TGTGCCACCACAGGGGCCCAACGAACCGGGGAGCTGTTTTTT.

This clone was recorded only once. The chain couples TRBV5-1 to TRBJ1-2; weak D call: TRBD1 (6 bases). This CDR3 contains 17 residues. Germline assignment: CDR1 SGHRS and CDR2 YFSETQ. The germline V and J ends were trimmed by 0 bases and 2 bases, with 17 bases remaining between them. The CDR3 region is CASSLGAGDIANYGYTF. The CDR3 nucleotides are TGCGCCAGCAGCTTGGGGGCAGGGGATATCGCCAACTATGGCTACACCTTC.

The chain couples TRBV5-1 to TRBJ2-1; 8 nucleotides match TRBD1. This CDR3 contains 16 residues. The germline CDR1 and CDR2 sequences are SGHRS and YFSETQ. V lost 4 bases and J lost 11; bases outside the gene matches: 17. CDR3 coding DNA: TGCGCCAGCAGCCCACAGGGGGGCACAGGTACAATGAAGCAGTTCTTC. Protein product: CASSPQGGTGTMKQFF.

V gene TRBV6-2 or TRBV6-3 combines with J gene TRBJ1-2; 7 nucleotides match TRBD1. Per germline, CDR1 MNHEY and CDR2 SVGEGT. Trimming at V came to 6 bases and at J to 8 bases, leaving 9 bases not matched to a gene. The CDR3 has 13 amino acids. DNA for the CDR3: TGTGCCAGCAGCCCCGGGACAGCAATGGGCTACACCTTC. Encoded protein: CASSPGTAMGYTF.

The chain carries TRBV7-2 and TRBJ2-6; possible D gene TRBD2, 5 bases. The CDR3 contains 15 residues. Trimming shortened V by 1 base and J by 9 bases, and 13 bases separated the two germline ends. CDR1 SGHTA and CDR2 FQGNSA come from the germline V gene. CDR3 loop: CASSLDSSEGNVLTF. CDR3 sequence (DNA): TGTGCCAGCAGCTTAGACAGCTCAGAGGGCAACGTCCTGACTTTC.

The rearrangement links TRBV5-5 to TRBJ1-1; D call uncertain. This CDR3 region has 15 residues. The ends were cut back, 0 bases at V and 5 bases at J, with 14 bases in the middle. Germline CDR1 SGHKS, CDR2 YYEKEE (reference sequence). The CDR3 nucleotides are TGTGCCAGCAGCTTGGAAGTGGGTAGAGGAACTGAAGCTTTCTTT. Its translation: CASSLEVGRGTEAFF.

The chain recombines TRBV7-6 with TRBJ1-1; no firm D call. The germline V gene encodes CDR1 SGHVS and CDR2 FNYEAQ. This CDR3 contains 11 residues. The V gene lost 5 bases and the J gene lost 1 base, with 2 bases spanning the gap. The CDR3 coding sequence is TGTGCCAGCAGCCAGAACACTGAAGCTTTCTTT. Translating it yields CASSQNTEAFF.

The chain is built from TRBV15 and TRBJ1-4; 12 bases match TRBD1. The CDR3 loop spans 15 amino acids. CDR1 is LNHNV, CDR2 YYDKDF, per germline (reference sequence). V shed 5 bases, J shed 10 bases, and the junction held 8 bases outside the gene matches. The CDR3 DNA reads as TGTGCCACCAGCGCTGCCGGGACAGGGGGCGCAAAACTGTTTTTT. Encoded protein: CATSAAGTGGAKLFF.

DNA for the CDR3: TGTGCCAGCTCGGGACTGTTCACAGATACGCAGTATTTT. Amino acid sequence: CASSGLFTDTQYF. The chain combines TRBV2 with TRBJ2-3, with D tentatively TRBD2 (6 bases). The CDR3 contains 13 residues. Germline CDR1 SNHLY, CDR2 FYNNEI. With 8 bases removed from V and 2 bases from J, the gap between germline ends came to 11 bases.

CDR3 region: CASSPASQTYEQYF. The CDR3 DNA sequence: TGTGCCAGCTCACCGGCCTCTCAAACCTACGAGCAGTACTTC. The chain has TRBV18 and TRBJ2-7, with D unresolved. This CDR3 region has 14 residues. Germline V lookup: CDR1 KGHSH, CDR2 LQKENI. Trimming took off 3 bases at V and 2 bases at J, with 11 bases between the two ends.

The CDR3 sequence: CSVVRGQGTYEQYF. The CDR3 nucleotides read TGCAGCGTTGTCCGAGGTCAGGGAACGTACGAGCAGTACTTC. J is TRBJ2-7 and V is TRBV29-1; possible D gene TRBD1, 5 bases. CDR1 SQVTM and CDR2 ANQGSEA come from the germline V gene. Trimming stripped 4 bases from V and 4 bases from J, with 17 bases between. CDR3 size: 14 residues.